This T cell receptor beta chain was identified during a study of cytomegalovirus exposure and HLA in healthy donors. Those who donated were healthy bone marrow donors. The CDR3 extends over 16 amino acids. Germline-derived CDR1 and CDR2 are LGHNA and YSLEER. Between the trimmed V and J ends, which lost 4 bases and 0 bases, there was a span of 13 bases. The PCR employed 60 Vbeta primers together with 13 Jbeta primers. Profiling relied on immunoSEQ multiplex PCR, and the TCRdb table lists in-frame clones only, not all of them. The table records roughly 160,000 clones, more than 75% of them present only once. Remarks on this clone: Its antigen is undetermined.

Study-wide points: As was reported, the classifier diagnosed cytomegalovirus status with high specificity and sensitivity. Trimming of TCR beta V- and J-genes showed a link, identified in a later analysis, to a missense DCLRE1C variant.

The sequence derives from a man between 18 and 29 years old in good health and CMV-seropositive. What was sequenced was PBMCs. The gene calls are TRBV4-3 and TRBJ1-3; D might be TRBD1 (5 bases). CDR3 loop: CASSLQTGRSGNTIYF. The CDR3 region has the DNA TGCGCCAGCAGCCTACAAACAGGCCGCTCTGGAAACACCATATATTTT.